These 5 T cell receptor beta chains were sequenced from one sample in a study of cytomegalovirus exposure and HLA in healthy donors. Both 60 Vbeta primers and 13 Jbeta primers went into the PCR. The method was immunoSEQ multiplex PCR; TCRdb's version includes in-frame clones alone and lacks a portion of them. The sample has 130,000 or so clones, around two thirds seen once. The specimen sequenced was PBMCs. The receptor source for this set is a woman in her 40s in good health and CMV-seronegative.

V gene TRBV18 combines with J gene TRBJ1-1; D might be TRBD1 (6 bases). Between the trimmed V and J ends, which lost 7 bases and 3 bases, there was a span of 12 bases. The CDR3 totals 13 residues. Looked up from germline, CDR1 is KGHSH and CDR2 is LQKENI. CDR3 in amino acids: CASLQGFDTEAFF. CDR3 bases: TGTGCCAGCTTACAGGGATTCGACACTGAAGCTTTCTTT.

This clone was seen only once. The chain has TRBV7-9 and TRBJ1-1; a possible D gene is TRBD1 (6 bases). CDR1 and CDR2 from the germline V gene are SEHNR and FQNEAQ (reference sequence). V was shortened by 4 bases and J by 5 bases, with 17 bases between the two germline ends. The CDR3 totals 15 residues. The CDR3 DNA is TGTGCCAGCAGCTCCCCCTCAGGGGTAGGAACTGAAGCTTTCTTT. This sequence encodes CASSSPSGVGTEAFF.

The CDR3 here is CASSEASAGRQPQHF. CDR3 DNA sequence: TGTGCCAGCAGTGAAGCCTCGGCGGGGCGGCAGCCCCAGCATTTT. The gene calls are TRBV6-1 and TRBJ1-5, with D perhaps matching TRBD1 (5 bases). Trimming stripped 0 bases from V and 7 bases from J, with 13 bases between. Per germline, CDR1 MNHNS and CDR2 SASEGT. This CDR3 has 15 amino acids.

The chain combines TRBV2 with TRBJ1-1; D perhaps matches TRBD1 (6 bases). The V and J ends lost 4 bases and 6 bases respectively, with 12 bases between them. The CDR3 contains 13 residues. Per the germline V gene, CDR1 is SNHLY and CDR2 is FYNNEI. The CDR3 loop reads CASSAGDYAEAFF. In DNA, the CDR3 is TGTGCCAGCAGTGCAGGGGACTACGCTGAAGCTTTCTTT.

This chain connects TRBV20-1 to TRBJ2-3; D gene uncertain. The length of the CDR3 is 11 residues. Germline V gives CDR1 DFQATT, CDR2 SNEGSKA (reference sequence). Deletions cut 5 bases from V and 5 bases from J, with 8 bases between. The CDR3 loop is CSALFRDTQYF. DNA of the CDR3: TGCAGTGCTCTCTTTCGAGATACGCAGTATTTT.